These 15 T cell receptor beta chains originate from one sample sequenced in a study of beta chain features in type 1 diabetes. Broader study findings: There was a moderate but significant shortening of TCRB CDR3s in all four CD4+ subsets of Type 1 diabetes patients.

These TCRs are of unknown antigen specificity. Expressed TCRB transcripts got sequenced, as all isolated RNA was reverse transcribed. The protocol was immunoSEQ multiplex PCR, while the TCRdb copy is restricted to in-frame clones and leaves out a portion. Of more than 95,000 clones listed, about 18% are singletons. The sample comprised central memory CD4+ T cells from blood. The receptors were gathered from a man aged 18 to 30 with type 1 diabetes.

In this sample, this clone turned up a few times. The chain uses TRBV2 and TRBJ1-1; D is unclear. V was clipped by 6 bases and J by 1 base, with 9 bases between them. The CDR3 runs to 13 residues. CDR1 SNHLY and CDR2 FYNNEI come from the germline V gene. For the CDR3, the DNA is TGTGCCAGCAGCCCCGACTGGAACACTGAAGCTTTCTTT. Encoded protein: CASSPDWNTEAFF.

V and J are TRBV30 and TRBJ2-2; 10 nucleotides align to TRBD2. The CDR3 runs 15 residues. Germline V gives CDR1 GTSNPN, CDR2 SVGIG (reference sequence). J lost 3 bases, V lost 8 bases, and 9 bases had no gene match. This CDR3 reads CALPRTSGYTGELFF. The CDR3 nucleotides read TGTGCCCTACCGAGGACTAGCGGCTACACCGGGGAGCTGTTTTTT.

The rearrangement uses TRBV15 and TRBJ2-1; D might be TRBD1 or TRBD2, each matching 5 bases. Trimming shortened V by 11 bases and J by 7 bases, and 18 bases separated the two germline ends. The CDR3 is made up of 13 amino acids. CDR1 and CDR2 from the germline V gene are LNHNV and YYDKDF (reference sequence). This CDR3 reads CAPTVGGGNEQFF. The CDR3 DNA sequence: TGTGCCCCAACTGTTGGGGGTGGGAATGAGCAGTTCTTC.

In its sample, this clone was seen a few times. The genes are TRBV20-1 and TRBJ1-2; D not certain. Germline V gene lookup returns CDR1 DFQATT and CDR2 SNEGSKA (reference sequence). Trimming left V 3 bases short and J 8 bases short, with 4 bases between. CDR3 length: 9 amino acids. The CDR3 DNA reads as TGCAGTGCTAGCACGGGCTACACCTTC. It encodes CSASTGYTF.

This clone has a handful of counts. This chain uses TRBV29-1 with TRBJ1-5; 7 bases match TRBD1. The CDR3 sequence is 14 residues long. V was pared by 6 bases and J by 2 bases, with 7 bases of the junction left unmatched. CDR1 is SQVTM and CDR2 is ANQGSEA in the germline V gene. CDR3 in DNA: TGCAGCGTCCGGACAGGCAGGGGCAATCAGCCCCAGCATTTT. Encoded protein: CSVRTGRGNQPQHF.

The rearrangement uses TRBV7-2 and TRBJ1-1, with a possible D match to TRBD1 (6 bases). Germline V gene sequence: CDR1 SGHTA, CDR2 FQGNSA. V was shortened by 3 bases and J by 4 bases, with 18 bases between the two germline ends. This CDR3 region has 16 residues. Here the CDR3 reads CASSFVTGIISTEAFF. CDR3 sequence (DNA): TGTGCCAGCAGCTTTGTAACAGGGATCATTAGCACTGAAGCTTTCTTT.

This clone turned up a few times. The chain has TRBV23-1 and TRBJ1-6; D may be TRBD1 (5 bases). TRBV23-1 is an ORF; its function is uncertain. Trimming took 2 bases from V and 9 from J, leaving 20 bases between them. CDR3 size: 17 residues. This CDR3 reads CASSQPSRDGERSPLHF. CDR3 DNA: TGCGCCAGCAGTCAACCTAGCCGGGACGGGGAGCGTTCACCCCTCCACTTT.

J is TRBJ2-2 and V is TRBV7-9, with 7 bases identical to TRBD1. CDR1 and CDR2 from the germline V gene are SEHNR and FQNEAQ (reference sequence). This CDR3 region has 15 residues. After removal of 5 bases from V and 5 bases from J, the junction contained 8 bases not matched to a gene. The CDR3 region has the DNA TGTGCCAGCAGCCCCGGACAGGTGGCGACCGGGGAGCTGTTTTTT. Amino acids: CASSPGQVATGELFF.

V usage is TRBV6-1 and J usage is TRBJ1-1; the match to TRBD1 covers 7 bases. There are 14 residues in the CDR3. Germline CDR1 MNHNS, CDR2 SASEGT. V lost 3 bases to trimming and J lost 4 bases; unmatched junction nucleotides: 5. CDR3 coding DNA: TGTGCCAGCAGTGAGCAGGGGGTTGGCACTGAAGCTTTCTTT. Translated, it gives CASSEQGVGTEAFF.

This clone was observed a handful of times. The chain carries TRBV7-2 and TRBJ2-7; D is unresolved. Germline-derived CDR1 and CDR2 are SGHTA and FQGNSA. CDR3 length equals 16 residues. Trimming removed 1 base at V and 0 bases at J, with 13 bases between. The CDR3 DNA is TGTGCCAGCAGCTTAGGTAGTCTCTTAATCTCCTACGAGCAGTACTTC. It encodes CASSLGSLLISYEQYF.

This clone was observed a few times. The chain joins TRBV11-2 to TRBJ2-1, with D possibly being TRBD1 (5 bases). Germline CDR1 and CDR2: SGHAT and FQNNGV. This CDR3 has 15 residues. Trimming took 7 bases from V and 0 from J, leaving 13 bases between them. The CDR3 is CASTGRLSSYNEQFF. The CDR3 nucleotides read TGTGCCAGCACAGGGCGTCTCAGCTCCTACAATGAGCAGTTCTTC.

Concerning this clone: At the DNA level, this CDR3 is encoded by other sequences in the same sample as well. The rearrangement joins TRBV19 to TRBJ2-7, with no clear D. Trimming took off 5 bases at V and 1 base at J, with 9 bases between the two ends. This CDR3 region has 13 residues. CDR1 and CDR2 (germline): LNHDA, SQIVND (reference sequence). For the CDR3, the DNA is TGTGCCAGTAGTGATCGCCCTTCCTACGAGCAGTACTTC. It encodes CASSDRPSYEQYF.

Comment on this clone: The junction shows a germline mismatch at one end, possibly a read error. The J gene is TRBJ2-1, the V gene TRBV4-3; D perhaps matches TRBD2 (6 bases). Germline CDR1 LGHNA, CDR2 YSLEER. The CDR3 length is 17 residues. The CDR3 here is CACSQDTGGYTYNEQFF. CDR3 nucleotide sequence: TGCGCCTGCAGCCAGGATACCGGGGGTTATACCTACAATGAGCAGTTCTTC.

The V and J genes are TRBV29-1 and TRBJ2-2, with D hard to call. The germline V gene has CDR1 SQVTM and CDR2 ANQGSEA. The V gene lost 7 bases and the J gene lost 2 bases, with 8 bases spanning the gap. The CDR3 totals 12 residues. The CDR3 spells CSGEANTGELFF. The CDR3 DNA sequence: TGCAGCGGCGAAGCTAACACCGGGGAGCTGTTTTTT.

V and J are TRBV29-1 and TRBJ1-1, with D unclear. Germline V lookup: CDR1 SQVTM, CDR2 ANQGSEA. The length of the CDR3 is 14 residues. The V gene lost 7 bases and the J gene lost 3 bases, with 18 bases spanning the gap. DNA of the CDR3: TGCAGCGCCACACTCGTACTTGGGGACACTGAAGCTTTCTTT. This encodes CSATLVLGDTEAFF.